The 14 T cell receptor beta chains below all came from one sample that was sequenced in a study of CD8 T cells in ankylosing spondylitis. TCRdb used MiXCR to reprocess the 5' RACE reads, holding one entry per CDR3 protein. The data hold 200,000 to 300,000 distinct CDR3 sequences, with more than 9% observed a single time. Input material: blood, either unsorted or a sorted T cell fraction (not recorded which). The receptor source for this set is a male donor with ankylosing spondylitis or in good health (not recorded which).

With regard to this clonotype: At one end the junction does not follow the germline gene, possibly because of a read error. V is TRBV12-3 or TRBV12-4 and J is TRBJ2-7, with a possible D match to TRBD2 (6 bases). The CDR3 runs 15 residues. The CDR3 sequence is CASSPPGRGTYKQYF. CDR3 DNA: TGTGCCAGCAGTCCCCCCGGACGGGGGACCTACAAGCAGTACTTC.

This clonotype was recorded at least ten times. This chain joins TRBV27 and TRBJ2-3, with D tentatively TRBD2 (7 bases). V gave up 4 bases and J gave up 4 bases, with 15 bases separating them. From germline, CDR1 is MNHEY and CDR2 SMNVEV (reference sequence). The CDR3 is 15 amino acids. CDR3 sequence: CASSSSKGGADTQYF. The CDR3 bases are TGTGCCAGCAGTTCCTCAAAGGGGGGGGCAGATACGCAGTATTTT.

This clonotype was counted many times. The chain combines TRBV12-3 or TRBV12-4 with TRBJ2-7; D uncertain. The V end lost 2 bases, the J end lost 4 bases, and 15 bases lay between the germline ends. The CDR3 is 15 amino acids. As DNA, the CDR3 is TGTGCCAGCAGTTTAACGAACATTATACTTTACGAGCAGTACTTC. This gives the protein CASSLTNIILYEQYF.

Regarding this clonotype: It is likely a read error, because the conserved phenylalanine at the end of the CDR3 is missing. The rearrangement links TRBV4-1 to TRBJ1-3, with D perhaps matching TRBD1 (5 bases). V dropped 4 bases and J dropped 0 bases, with 10 bases sitting between them. Germline V gene sequence: CDR1 MGHRA, CDR2 YSYEKL. This CDR3 is 15 amino acids long. This CDR3 is CASSLGRGSGNTIYL. The DNA of the CDR3 is TGCGCCAGCAGCCTAGGAAGGGGCTCTGGAAACACCATATATTTA.

This clonotype came up many times. The chain has TRBV20-1 and TRBJ2-5, with TRBD2 as a possible D gene (5 bases). Per germline, CDR1 DFQATT and CDR2 SNEGSKA (reference sequence). This CDR3 has 13 residues. V dropped 5 bases and J dropped 4 bases, with 14 bases sitting between them. CDR3: CSAFLVGRETQYF. CDR3 bases: TGCAGTGCTTTCCTAGTGGGGAGAGAGACCCAGTACTTC.

This clonotype came up many times. This sequence joins TRBV14 and TRBJ1-1; TRBD1 might be the D (5 bases). Germline V gene data show CDR1 as SGHDN and CDR2 as FVKESK. Trimming pared 6 bases from V and 0 bases from J, leaving 17 bases between. The CDR3 runs to 16 residues. The CDR3 loop reads CASRRGTEEMNTEAFF. The CDR3 nucleotides are TGTGCCAGCAGAAGAGGGACCGAAGAGATGAACACTGAAGCTTTCTTT.

This clonotype was seen many times. The genes are TRBV6-1 and TRBJ2-2; TRBD2 might be the D (5 bases). V gave up 7 bases and J gave up 6 bases, with 12 bases separating them. The germline gives CDR1 MNHNS, CDR2 SASEGT. This CDR3 spans 13 amino acids. The CDR3 here is CASKEGVSGELFF. As DNA, the CDR3 is TGTGCCAGCAAAGAGGGAGTGTCCGGGGAGCTGTTTTTT.

Many counts were recorded for this clonotype. V and J are TRBV27 and TRBJ2-5; D might be TRBD2 (6 bases). The CDR3 has 17 residues. V lost 6 bases to trimming and J lost 1 base, with 21 bases between them. CDR1 is MNHEY and CDR2 is SMNVEV in the germline V gene (reference sequence). This CDR3 is CASSPKPSEGPQETQYF. The CDR3 DNA reads as TGTGCCAGCAGCCCGAAGCCTAGCGAGGGACCCCAAGAGACCCAGTACTTC.

This clonotype was recorded many times. The chain joins TRBV7-2 to TRBJ1-1, with TRBD1 matching 8 bases. This CDR3 spans 14 amino acids. Germline V gene lookup returns CDR1 SGHTA and CDR2 FQGNSA. V lost 5 bases to trimming and J lost 4 bases; unmatched junction nucleotides: 6. DNA for the CDR3: TGTGCCAGCAGCCCCCAGGGGGCCGGCACTGAAGCTTTCTTT. The encoded protein is CASSPQGAGTEAFF.

This clonotype was recorded many times. This chain joins TRBV29-1 and TRBJ1-5, with 8 positions matching TRBD1. CDR1 is SQVTM, CDR2 ANQGSEA, per germline. After removal of 5 bases from V and 7 bases from J, the junction contained 13 bases not matched to a gene. CDR3 length: 15 amino acids. CDR3 residues: CSVKGGQGRVQPQHF. The CDR3 DNA reads as TGCAGCGTTAAAGGCGGACAGGGACGAGTCCAGCCCCAGCATTTT.

This clonotype appeared many times. This chain uses TRBV12-3 or TRBV12-4 with TRBJ2-7; either TRBD1 or TRBD2 may fit D (5 bases each). The CDR3 is 12 amino acids. Trimming left V 6 bases short and J 12 bases short, with 18 bases between. The CDR3, as DNA: TGTGCCAGCAGAGGAGCCCGAGGGGTATGGTACTTC. Protein sequence: CASRGARGVWYF.

This clonotype was seen repeatedly, ten times or more. The chain is built from TRBV6-5 and TRBJ2-3, with TRBD2 matching 9 bases. Germline CDR1 reads MNHEY; CDR2 reads SVGAGI. The CDR3 has 17 residues. Unmatched junction bases numbered 8, after V lost 0 bases and J lost 4 bases. DNA for the CDR3: TGTGCCAGCAGTTACTCGGTCGTTGCGGGGGGGTCAGATACGCAGTATTTT. This encodes CASSYSVVAGGSDTQYF.

This clonotype was seen repeatedly, ten times or more. This chain connects TRBV12-3 or TRBV12-4 to TRBJ2-7, with 7 bases identical to TRBD1. The CDR3 spans 13 residues. Unmatched junction bases numbered 6, after V lost 3 bases and J lost 7 bases. The DNA of the CDR3 is TGTGCCAGCAGTTTCGCAGGGGGTCAAGAGCAGTACTTC. It is translated as CASSFAGGQEQYF.

This clonotype was detected many times. This rearrangement joins TRBV4-1 to TRBJ2-7; tentative D call: TRBD1 (5 bases). V lost 3 bases and J lost 5, with 23 bases in between. The CDR3 loop spans 17 amino acids. Germline CDR1 and CDR2: MGHRA and YSYEKL. This CDR3 reads CASSQTPIRGMMDEQYF. The DNA for the CDR3 is TGCGCCAGCAGCCAGACCCCAATTAGGGGAATGATGGACGAGCAGTACTTC.